This note documents a single T cell receptor beta chain sequence. This record belongs to a study of blood T cell repertoires in COVID-19. The table came from immunoSEQ multiplex PCR; TCRdb's copy has only in-frame clones and leaves some out. The data hold about 29,000 clones, with roughly 91% observed a single time. The CDR3 has 16 residues. Germline V CDR1 and CDR2: SGHVS, FNYEAQ. With 2 bases removed from V and 4 bases from J, the gap between germline ends came to 14 bases. The chain has TRBV7-6 and TRBJ2-2; D is possibly TRBD2 (6 bases). Sample: peripheral blood. The origin of this receptor is a man aged 65 to 85 with active COVID-19. CDR3 protein: CASSLTGDPATGELFF. DNA of the CDR3: TGTGCCAGCAGCTTAACGGGGGACCCGGCCACCGGGGAGCTGTTTTTT. Looking up the rest from reference TRBV7-6 and TRBJ2-2 gives the full variable domain: GAGVSQSPRYKVTKRGQDVALRCDPISGHVSLYWYRQALGQGPEFLTYFNYEAQQDKSGLPNDRFSAERPEGSISTLTIQRTEQRDSAMYRCASSLTGDPATGELFFGEGSRLTVL.